This T cell receptor beta chain was sequenced for a study of T-cell memory formation after mild COVID-19. Findings and limits, study-wide: Detection of some responders pre-infection suggested pre-existing cross-reactive memory T cells participated.

In regard to this clonotype: The target antigen is unknown.

In TCRdb, the 5' RACE reads were re-called with MiXCR into one record per CDR3 protein. In the table there are approximately 340,000 distinct CDR3 sequences, 10% to 15% of which are singletons. CDR1 is SEHNR, CDR2 FQNEAQ, per germline (reference sequence). This CDR3 has 14 residues. V was clipped by 3 bases and J by 4 bases, with 12 bases between them. Sequenced: PBMCs or a T cell subset sorted from them (not recorded which). This clonotype was sampled from a man aged 18 to 30 who had mild COVID-19 (a few samples of this study predate the infection). Cell type and time point are not known. The chain uses TRBV7-9 and TRBJ1-2; D is unresolved. In nucleotides, the CDR3 is TGTGCCAGCAGCTTGGGCCTGACGGTCTATGGCTACACCTTC. Amino acid sequence: CASSLGLTVYGYTF.